This paragraph covers one TCR beta chain sequence. Its antigen remains unidentified. These data belong to a study of T cell responses to AZD1222 COVID-19 vaccine. Overall study findings and caveats: Baseline seropositivity occurred in only six AZD1222 recipients. Reportedly, nearly half of unique spike TCRs recognized epitopes outside B.1.351/B.1.1.7 mutations. White British ancestry dominated among donors, who included more females, and clonal diversity was possibly underestimated. After two AZD1222 doses, spike-specific TCR breadth and depth rose versus day 0.

There are 15 residues in the CDR3. The germline V and J ends were trimmed by 1 base and 6 bases, with 10 bases remaining between them. Germline V gene sequence: CDR1 MGHRA, CDR2 YSYEKL. The protocol was immunoSEQ multiplex PCR, while the TCRdb copy is restricted to in-frame clones and leaves out a portion. Among 120,000 to 150,000 clones listed, 80% to 95% were seen once. The TCR sequence derives from an adult in good health. This specimen was peripheral blood, taken on day 0 of MenACWY control vaccination. J is TRBJ1-6 and V is TRBV4-1, with D hard to call. In DNA form, the CDR3 reads TGCGCCAGCAGCCAAGTAATTAGGAGTAATTCACCCCTCCACTTT. It codes for CASSQVIRSNSPLHF.